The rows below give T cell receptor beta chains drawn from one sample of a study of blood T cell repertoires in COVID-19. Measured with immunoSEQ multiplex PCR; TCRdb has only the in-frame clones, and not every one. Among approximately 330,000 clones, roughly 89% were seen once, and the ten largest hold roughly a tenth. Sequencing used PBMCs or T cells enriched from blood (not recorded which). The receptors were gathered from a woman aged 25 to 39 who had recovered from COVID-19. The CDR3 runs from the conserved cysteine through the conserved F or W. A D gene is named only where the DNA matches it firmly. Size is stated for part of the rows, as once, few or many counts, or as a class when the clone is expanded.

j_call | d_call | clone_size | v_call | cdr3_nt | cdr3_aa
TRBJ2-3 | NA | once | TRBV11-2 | TGTGCCAGCAGCCAACTGTTGGGCGAATTAGATACGCAGTATTTT | CASSQLLGELDTQYF
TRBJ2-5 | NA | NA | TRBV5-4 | TGTGCCAGCAGCTCCTCTAGCCCGATGCGCGAGACCCAGTACTTC | CASSSSSPMRETQYF
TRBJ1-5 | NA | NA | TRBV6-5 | TGTGCCAGCAGTTCCTCACAGGGTAAAAGCAATCAGCCCCAGCATTTT | CASSSSQGKSNQPQHF
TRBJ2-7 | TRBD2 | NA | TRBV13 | TGTGCCAGCAGCTTAGGCGGACTAGCGGATTACGAGCAGTACTTC | CASSLGGLADYEQYF
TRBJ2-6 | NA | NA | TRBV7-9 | TGTGCCAGCAGCTCGATCACAGGGTTATCTGGGGCCAACGTCCTGACTTTC | CASSSITGLSGANVLTF
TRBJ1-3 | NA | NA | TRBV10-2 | TGCGCCAGCAGTGAGAATGCGGCAGGGTCTGGAAACACCATATATTTT | CASSENAAGSGNTIYF
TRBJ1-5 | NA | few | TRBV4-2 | TGTGCCAGCAGCCAGGGGACGGACAGTCCTGATCAGCCCCAGCATTTT | CASSQGTDSPDQPQHF
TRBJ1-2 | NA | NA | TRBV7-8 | TGTGCCAGCAGCCCCAGTCCCAACAGGGCGAGTGGCTACACCTTC | CASSPSPNRASGYTF
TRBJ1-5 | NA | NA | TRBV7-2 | TGTGCCAGCAGCTTAGCGCTATACCAGCCCCAGCATTTT | CASSLALYQPQHF
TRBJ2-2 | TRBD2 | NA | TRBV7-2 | TGTGCCAGCAGCTTAGTGGTTAGCGGGAGGTACCTCACCGGGGAGCTGTTTTTT | CASSLVVSGRYLTGELFF
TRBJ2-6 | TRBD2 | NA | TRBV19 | TGTGCCAGTAGTGGACTAGCGGGAGGATACTCTGGGGCCAACGTCCTGACTTTC | CASSGLAGGYSGANVLTF
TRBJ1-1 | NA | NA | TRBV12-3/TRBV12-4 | TGTGCCAGCATTAGACAGATGAACACTGAAGCTTTCTTT | CASIRQMNTEAFF
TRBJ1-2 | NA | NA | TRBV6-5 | TGTGCCAGCAGTTACAACGCAGGATACTATGGCTACACCTTC | CASSYNAGYYGYTF
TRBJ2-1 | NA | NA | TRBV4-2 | TGTGCCAGCAGCCAAGATTTAGGGGGAAGGGGCAATGAGCAGTTCTTC | CASSQDLGGRGNEQFF
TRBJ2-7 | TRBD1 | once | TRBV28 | TGTGCCAGCAGTTTACTAGGGACAGGAGCCTACGAGCAGTACTTC | CASSLLGTGAYEQYF
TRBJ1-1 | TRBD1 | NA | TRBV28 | TGTGCCAGCAGTTCAATAATGCCGGACAGGGTTAACACTGAAGCTTTCTTT | CASSSIMPDRVNTEAFF
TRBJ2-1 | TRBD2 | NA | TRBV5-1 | TGCGCCAGCAGCTTGGAAGCGGGAGTCGACAATGAGCAGTTCTTC | CASSLEAGVDNEQFF
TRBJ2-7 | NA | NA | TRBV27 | TGTGCCAGCAGTTTTGTTGGGCCCCTACTCGGCGAGCAGTACTTC | CASSFVGPLLGEQYF
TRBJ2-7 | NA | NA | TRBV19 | TGTGCCAGTAGTGCCGAAGGACTGCGAAGCTCCTACGAGCAGTACTTC | CASSAEGLRSSYEQYF
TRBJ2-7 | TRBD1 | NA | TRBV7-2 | TGTGCCAGCAGCCGCGGACAGGGGCGGCACGAGCAGTACTTC | CASSRGQGRHEQYF
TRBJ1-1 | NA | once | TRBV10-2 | TGCGCCAGCAGTGAGTCGAGAGGGGGAAACACTGAAGCTTTCTTT | CASSESRGGNTEAFF
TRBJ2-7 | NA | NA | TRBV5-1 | TGCGCCAGCAGCCTGGCCCCCGAGTACGAGCAGTACTTC | CASSLAPEYEQYF
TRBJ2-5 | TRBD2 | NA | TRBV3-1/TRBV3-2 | TGTGCCAGCAGCCAAACACGGGGAAAAGGGGCGGGAGGGGGGAAGACCCAGTACTTC | CASSQTRGKGAGGGKTQYF
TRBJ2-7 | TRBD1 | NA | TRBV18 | TGTGCCAGCTCAGTGGGACAGGGATTCAGATTAGAGGACTACGAGCAGTACTTC | CASSVGQGFRLEDYEQYF
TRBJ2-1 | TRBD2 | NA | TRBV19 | TGTGCCAGTAACCCTAGCGGGAGGAGCTCCTACAATGAGCAGTTCTTC | CASNPSGRSSYNEQFF
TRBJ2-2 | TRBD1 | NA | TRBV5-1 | TGCGCCAGCAGCTGGACAGGTTTTGAAGGGGAGCTGTTTTTT | CASSWTGFEGELFF